The entry below describes one T cell receptor (beta chain). The antigen remains undetermined. This sample is part of a study of human T cells and chemical hapten exposure. General study findings and limits: Donors' alopecia may make their immune response differ from healthy people's.

Germline V gene lookup returns CDR1 LNHDA and CDR2 SQIVND (reference sequence). This CDR3 is built from 14 residues. V shed 5 bases and J shed 1 base, with 8 bases lying between them. Individual cDNA molecules had unique molecular identifiers attached to them by the library. One entry per CDR3 protein, called by TCRdb with MiXCR from the RACE reads. This table has about 250,000 distinct CDR3 sequences, just under 8% appearing once. The time point here: pre-sensitization, week 0. As for treatment: therapeutic diphenylcyclopropenone sensitization with weekly scalp DPC. This TCR came from a man younger than 35 with alopecia areata. Some clones in this sample may be carry-over from other donors' samples. Here the sequenced sample was whole blood, taken in connection with sensitization to the hapten diphenylcyclopropenone (DPC). This chain uses TRBV19 with TRBJ2-2; D may be TRBD1 or TRBD2 (5 bases each). The chain's CDR3 is CASSGTVNTGELFF. The CDR3 nucleotides read TGTGCCAGTAGTGGGACGGTGAACACCGGGGAGCTGTTTTTT.